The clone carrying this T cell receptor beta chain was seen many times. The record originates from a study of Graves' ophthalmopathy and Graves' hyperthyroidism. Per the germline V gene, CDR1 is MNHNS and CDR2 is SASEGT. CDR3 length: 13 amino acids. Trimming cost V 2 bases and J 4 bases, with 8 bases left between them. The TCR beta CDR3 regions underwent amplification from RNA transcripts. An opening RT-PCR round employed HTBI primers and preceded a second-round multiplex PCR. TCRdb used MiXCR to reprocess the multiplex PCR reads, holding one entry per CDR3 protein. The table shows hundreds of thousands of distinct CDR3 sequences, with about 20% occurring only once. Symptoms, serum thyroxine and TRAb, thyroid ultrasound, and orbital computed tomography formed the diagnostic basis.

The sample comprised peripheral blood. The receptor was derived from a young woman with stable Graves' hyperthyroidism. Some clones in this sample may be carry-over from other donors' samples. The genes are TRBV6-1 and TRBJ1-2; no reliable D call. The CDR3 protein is CASSEWAVYGYTF. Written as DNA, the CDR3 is TGTGCCAGCAGTGAATGGGCGGTCTATGGCTACACCTTC.